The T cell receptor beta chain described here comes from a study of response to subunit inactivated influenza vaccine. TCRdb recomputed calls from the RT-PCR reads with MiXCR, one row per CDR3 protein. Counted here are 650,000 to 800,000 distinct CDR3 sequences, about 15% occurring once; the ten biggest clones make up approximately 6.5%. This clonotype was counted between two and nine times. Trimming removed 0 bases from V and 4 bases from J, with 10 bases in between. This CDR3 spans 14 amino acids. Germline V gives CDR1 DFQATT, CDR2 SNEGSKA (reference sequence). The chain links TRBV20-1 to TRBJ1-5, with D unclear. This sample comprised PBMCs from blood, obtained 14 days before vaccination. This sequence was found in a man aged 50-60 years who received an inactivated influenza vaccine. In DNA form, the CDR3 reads TGCAGTGCTAGAGATGGAGGGTTTAATCAGCCCCAGCATTTT. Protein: CSARDGGFNQPQHF.